The 8 T cell receptor beta chains below were found in one sample sequenced in a study of beta chain features in type 1 diabetes. Expressed TCRB transcripts were sequenced because the entire RNA isolate underwent reverse transcription. Profiled with immunoSEQ multiplex PCR; TCRdb holds only in-frame clones, not every one. This sample has roughly 130,000 clones, with around 8.7% found just once. Sequencing used central memory CD4+ T cells from blood. The receptor source for this set is a young man in good health.

CDR3 in amino acids: CASSDAASGGRWADTQYF. The CDR3 DNA is TGTGCCAGCAGTGATGCCGCGTCGGGGGGGAGGTGGGCAGATACGCAGTATTTT. This chain connects TRBV25-1 to TRBJ2-3; TRBD2 aligns across 8 bases. Trimming at V came to 3 bases and at J to 4 bases, leaving 15 bases not matched to a gene. The germline gives CDR1 MGHDK, CDR2 SYGVNS. This CDR3 has 18 residues.

The V call is TRBV30, the J call TRBJ1-1, with TRBD1 matching over 7 bases. The CDR3 extends over 12 amino acids. The ends lost 5 bases at V and 3 bases at J; junction bases unmatched: 3. Germline V gene sequence: CDR1 GTSNPN, CDR2 SVGIG (reference sequence). The CDR3 DNA follows: TGTGCCTGGGACAGGGAGTACACTGAAGCTTTCTTT. Residues: CAWDREYTEAFF.

In this sample, this clone turned up many times. The V and J genes are TRBV19 and TRBJ2-3, with 8 bases matching TRBD1. The CDR3 is 14 amino acids. Trimming at V came to 5 bases and at J to 5 bases, leaving 6 bases not matched to a gene. CDR1 and CDR2 from the germline V gene are LNHDA and SQIVND (reference sequence). In DNA, the CDR3 is TGTGCCAGTAGTCCTGGACAGGGTATAGATACGCAGTATTTT. This sequence encodes CASSPGQGIDTQYF.

This clone was seen a handful of times. V and J are TRBV6-5 and TRBJ2-7, with 7 bases lining up with TRBD1. Unmatched junction bases numbered 8, after V lost 6 bases and J lost 0 bases. This CDR3 is built from 15 residues. Germline V gene data show CDR1 as MNHEY and CDR2 as SVGAGI. The CDR3, as DNA: TGTGCCAGCAGCTCCGGGACAGCTAGCTCCTACGAGCAGTACTTC. Translated, it gives CASSSGTASSYEQYF.

The CDR3 reads CSVGTGINEQYF. In nucleotides, the CDR3 is TGCAGCGTGGGGACAGGGATCAACGAGCAGTACTTC. V and J are TRBV29-1 and TRBJ2-7; TRBD1 matches 9 bases. The CDR3 sequence is 12 residues long. The ends lost 6 bases at V and 5 bases at J; junction bases unmatched: 5. Germline CDR1 SQVTM, CDR2 ANQGSEA.

This clone turned up a few times. The chain employs TRBV5-1 and TRBJ2-7; 9 bases match TRBD1. Germline V gene sequence: CDR1 SGHRS, CDR2 YFSETQ. The CDR3 sequence is 13 residues long. V lost 8 bases and J lost 7; bases outside the gene matches: 10. CDR3 nucleotide sequence: TGCGCCAGTAGGGACAGGGCGACGGGGGAGCAGTACTTC. Translated: CASRDRATGEQYF. The full variable domain, rest sourced from reference TRBV5-1 and TRBJ2-7, is KAGVTQTPRYLIKTRGQQVTLSCSPISGHRSVSWYQQTPGQGLQFLFEYFSETQRNKGNFPGRFSGRQFSNSRSEMNVSTLELGDSALYLCASRDRATGEQYFGPGTRLTVT.

V is TRBV9 and J is TRBJ1-1; no reliable D call. The CDR3 has 14 amino acids. Trimming removed 1 base from V and 0 bases from J, with 7 bases in between. Germline-derived CDR1 and CDR2 are SGDLS and YYNGEE. CDR3 protein: CASSVRSMNTEAFF. As DNA, the CDR3 is TGTGCCAGCAGCGTACGGAGCATGAACACTGAAGCTTTCTTT.

The V call is TRBV28, the J call TRBJ1-3; 7 bases are a match to TRBD1. The J segment lost 8 bases and the V segment lost 5 bases, leaving 6 bases of the junction unmatched. The CDR3 loop spans 13 amino acids. The germline gives CDR1 MDHEN, CDR2 SYDVKM. The CDR3, as DNA: TGTGCCAGCAGTCCCTACAGGGGTGACACCATATATTTT. Encoded protein: CASSPYRGDTIYF.